Below are 24 T cell receptor beta chains sequenced from a single sample in a study of T cell changes during pregnancy in multiple sclerosis. Sequencing was performed with immunoSEQ multiplex PCR; in TCRdb, only in-frame clones are kept and a portion is missing. The sample has tens of thousands of clones; 90% to 95% are singletons. The sample consisted of peripheral blood, taken in the second trimester of pregnancy. The receptors come from a female donor in good health, enrolled as a control in a pregnancy study.

The V gene is TRBV7-9, the J gene TRBJ1-2; no definite D call. Trimming pared 0 bases from V and 2 bases from J, leaving 7 bases between. The CDR3 has 14 residues. Germline-derived CDR1 and CDR2 are SEHNR and FQNEAQ (reference sequence). CDR3 in DNA: TGTGCCAGCAGCTTAGCGGCCCAAAACTATGGCTACACCTTC. This codes for CASSLAAQNYGYTF.

V is TRBV14 and J is TRBJ2-2, with D perhaps matching TRBD2 (5 bases). The V and J ends lost 5 bases and 7 bases respectively, with 11 bases between them. Looked up from germline, CDR1 is SGHDN and CDR2 is FVKESK. This CDR3 has 13 amino acids. The CDR3 DNA sequence: TGTGCCAGCAGCGCGCTAGCTCACGGGGAGCTGTTTTTT. Translating it yields CASSALAHGELFF.

The rearrangement uses TRBV5-1 and TRBJ2-7; 8 bases are a match to TRBD1. Germline-derived CDR1 and CDR2 are SGHRS and YFSETQ. The ends lost 4 bases at V and 1 base at J; junction bases unmatched: 7. The CDR3 has 15 amino acids. The CDR3 reads CASSARQGRSYEQYF. CDR3 nucleotide sequence: TGCGCCAGCAGCGCCCGACAGGGGAGGTCCTACGAGCAGTACTTC.

The V call is TRBV15, the J call TRBJ2-6; 14 bases line up with TRBD2. Germline CDR1 reads LNHNV; CDR2 reads YYDKDF (reference sequence). V was clipped by 1 base and J by 3 bases; unmatched bases: 11. The CDR3 covers 21 residues. Written as DNA, the CDR3 is TGTGCCACCAGCAGAGTCGGGGGACTAGCGGGAGTACTTTATGGGGCCAACGTCCTGACTTTC. This codes for CATSRVGGLAGVLYGANVLTF.

As for this clone: The same CDR3 is also encoded by other DNA sequences in this sample. The CDR3 spells CASSDRGYEQYF. In nucleotides, the CDR3 is TGTGCCAGCAGCGACAGGGGATACGAGCAGTACTTC. This chain uses TRBV2 with TRBJ2-7, with TRBD1 identical over 8 bases. CDR3 length equals 12 residues. CDR1 and CDR2 from the germline V gene are SNHLY and FYNNEI. J gave up 4 bases and V 6 bases, and 2 bases lay outside the gene matches.

V gene TRBV23-1 combines with J gene TRBJ1-1, with D perhaps TRBD1 (6 bases). TRBV23-1 is identified as an open reading frame with a role that is uncertain. CDR3 length: 18 residues. V was cut by 0 bases and J by 2 bases, with 19 bases left in between. This CDR3 reads CASSQSAFGDRINTEAFF. The CDR3 region has the DNA TGCGCCAGCAGTCAATCGGCGTTCGGAGACAGGATTAACACTGAAGCTTTCTTT.

This chain connects TRBV5-1 to TRBJ1-4; D is undetermined. CDR3 length: 14 residues. Germline V gene sequence: CDR1 SGHRS, CDR2 YFSETQ. V was pared by 2 bases and J by 4 bases, with 9 bases between. This CDR3 reads CASSLEGGNEKLFF. The CDR3 DNA follows: TGCGCCAGCAGCTTAGAGGGCGGTAATGAAAAACTGTTTTTT.

The chain employs TRBV15 and TRBJ1-2, with D possibly being TRBD1 (5 bases). The germline CDR1 and CDR2 sequences are LNHNV and YYDKDF (reference sequence). The germline V and J ends were trimmed by 8 bases and 3 bases, with 16 bases remaining between them. CDR3 length: 14 amino acids. CDR3 loop: CATRDSSGHYGYTF. The CDR3 bases are TGTGCCACCCGGGACTCCTCGGGCCACTATGGCTACACCTTC.

This clone has only one observation. The chain recombines TRBV11-2 with TRBJ2-7; the D gene is possibly TRBD2 (6 bases). This CDR3 is built from 14 residues. V gave up 5 bases and J gave up 4 bases, with 15 bases separating them. Germline lookup yields CDR1 SGHAT and CDR2 FQNNGV. CDR3 amino acids: CASSPGGTVYEQYF. Here the CDR3 DNA reads TGTGCCAGCAGCCCAGGAGGGACGGTTTACGAGCAGTACTTC.

This chain uses TRBV2 with TRBJ1-1, with 8 bases lining up with TRBD1. The V gene's germline CDR1 is SNHLY and CDR2 FYNNEI. The CDR3 spans 13 residues. V lost 6 bases and J lost 5; bases outside the gene matches: 5. CDR3 in DNA: TGTGCCAGCAGCCAACAGGGGGAGACTGAAGCTTTCTTT. Translated: CASSQQGETEAFF.

The rearrangement uses TRBV4-1 and TRBJ2-7; TRBD2 agrees at 8 bases. From germline, CDR1 is MGHRA and CDR2 YSYEKL. This CDR3 contains 14 residues. V was pared by 3 bases and J by 3 bases, with 4 bases of the junction left unmatched. The DNA of the CDR3 is TGCGCCAGCAGCCAGATCGGGAGGGACTACGAGCAGTACTTC. This gives the protein CASSQIGRDYEQYF.

The sample holds one count of this clone. V is TRBV7-2 and J is TRBJ2-2; a weak D match, TRBD2 (7 bases). The CDR3 runs to 18 residues. Germline loops: CDR1 SGHTA, CDR2 FQGNSA. Trimming stripped 1 base from V and 6 bases from J, with 21 bases between. CDR3: CASSLGSPSGGGPGELFF. DNA of the CDR3: TGTGCCAGCAGCTTAGGGTCGCCTAGCGGAGGGGGACCCGGGGAGCTGTTTTTT. Supplemented by reference TRBV7-2 and TRBJ2-2, the full variable domain reads GAGVSQSPSNKVTEKGKDVELRCDPISGHTALYWYRQSLGQGLEFLIYFQGNSAPDKSGLPSDRFSAERTGGSVSTLTIQRTQQEDSAVYLCASSLGSPSGGGPGELFFGEGSRLTVL.

This clone has only one observation. V usage is TRBV5-1 and J usage is TRBJ2-2; no firm D call. This CDR3 spans 16 amino acids. V was cut by 2 bases and J by 3 bases, with 14 bases left in between. Germline loops: CDR1 SGHRS, CDR2 YFSETQ. In nucleotides, the CDR3 is TGCGCCAGCAGCTTTGTCCCTTTGAGAGACACCGGGGAGCTGTTTTTT. Protein product: CASSFVPLRDTGELFF.

Here the CDR3 DNA reads TGTGCCAGCAGTTTAGAGGGGAGGGGAGGGAACACTGAAGCTTTCTTT. This gives the protein CASSLEGRGGNTEAFF. This sequence joins TRBV27 and TRBJ1-1; a possible D gene is TRBD1 (5 bases). From germline, CDR1 is MNHEY and CDR2 SMNVEV (reference sequence). This CDR3 comprises 16 residues. The V end lost 2 bases, the J end lost 1 base, and 14 bases lay between the germline ends.

The gene calls are TRBV5-1 and TRBJ1-6; no definite D call. Germline CDR1 SGHRS, CDR2 YFSETQ. Trimming took off 0 bases at V and 7 bases at J, with 8 bases between the two ends. This CDR3 contains 14 residues. In DNA, the CDR3 is TGCGCCAGCAGCTTGGAAGGAGTCAATTCACCCCTCCACTTT. Translated, it gives CASSLEGVNSPLHF.

The table lists this clone with a count of one. The chain has TRBV2 and TRBJ2-2; 8 nucleotides agree with TRBD2. Unmatched junction bases numbered 7, after V lost 7 bases and J lost 3 bases. From germline, CDR1 is SNHLY and CDR2 FYNNEI. The CDR3 covers 15 residues. CDR3 residues: CASTMGLGDTGELFF. CDR3 DNA: TGTGCCAGCACGATGGGACTAGGTGACACCGGGGAGCTGTTTTTT.

The chain joins TRBV27 to TRBJ2-7, with D possibly matching TRBD1 (6 bases). Per germline, CDR1 MNHEY and CDR2 SMNVEV (reference sequence). The CDR3 length is 16 residues. V lost 2 bases, J lost 3 bases, and 17 bases lay in between. For the CDR3, the DNA is TGTGCCAGCAGTTTAGTCTCGTCTGGGGGCTTCTACGAGCAGTACTTC. This codes for CASSLVSSGGFYEQYF.

The genes are TRBV11-3 and TRBJ1-1, with D uncertain. Trimming removed 3 bases from V and 1 base from J, with 6 bases in between. In germline, CDR1 is SGHNT, CDR2 YENEEA. The CDR3 has 13 amino acids. The CDR3 DNA reads as TGTGCCAGCAGCTTGGGCCCGAACACTGAAGCTTTCTTT. Protein: CASSLGPNTEAFF.

The CDR3 spells CASSPVSEGGAGNTIYF. In DNA form, the CDR3 reads TGTGCCAGCAGTCCGGTGAGTGAGGGAGGCGCTGGAAACACCATATATTTT. The chain carries TRBV28 and TRBJ1-3, with unresolved D. The V and J ends lost 5 bases and 2 bases respectively, with 19 bases between them. Germline CDR1 and CDR2: MDHEN and SYDVKM. The CDR3 has 17 residues.

Comments on this clone: Other DNA sequences in the sample encode the same CDR3. The genes are TRBV18 and TRBJ2-5; TRBD2 matches 8 bases. CDR1 and CDR2 (germline): KGHSH, LQKENI. This CDR3 is built from 14 residues. The J segment lost 1 base and the V segment lost 5 bases, leaving 3 bases of the junction unmatched. CDR3 in amino acids: CASSGTSGQETQYF. The CDR3 DNA follows: TGTGCCAGCTCAGGAACTAGCGGCCAAGAGACCCAGTACTTC. Filled out from reference TRBV18 and TRBJ2-5, the complete variable domain reads NAGVMQNPRHLVRRRGQEARLRCSPMKGHSHVYWYRQLPEEGLKFMVYLQKENIIDESGMPKERFSAEFPKEGPSILRIQQVVRGDSAAYFCASSGTSGQETQYFGPGTRLLVL.

This rearrangement joins TRBV7-6 to TRBJ2-7; possible D gene TRBD2, 6 bases. Germline V gives CDR1 SGHVS, CDR2 FNYEAQ. Trimming pared 7 bases from V and 7 bases from J, leaving 20 bases between. The CDR3 spans 14 residues. In DNA, the CDR3 is TGTGCCAGCACCCCCAACGGGGAGGCGCGGGAGCAGTACTTC. It yields the protein CASTPNGEAREQYF.

CDR3 amino acids: CASSGQGVNQPQHF. CDR3 sequence (DNA): TGTGCCAGCAGTGGGCAGGGGGTGAATCAGCCCCAGCATTTT. The genes are TRBV27 and TRBJ1-5, with TRBD1 matching 7 bases. V lost 5 bases to trimming and J lost 4 bases; unmatched junction nucleotides: 5. Germline CDR1 is MNHEY and CDR2 is SMNVEV (reference sequence). The CDR3 contains 14 residues.

The chain recombines TRBV28 with TRBJ1-5; D call uncertain. CDR1 MDHEN and CDR2 SYDVKM come from the germline V gene. There are 14 residues in the CDR3. V was cut by 2 bases and J by 1 base, with 6 bases left in between. CDR3 nucleotide sequence: TGTGCCAGCAGTTTAGTCCTCAGCAATCAGCCCCAGCATTTT. Translation: CASSLVLSNQPQHF.

The genes are TRBV5-1 and TRBJ2-7; D may be TRBD1 (5 bases). This CDR3 is built from 13 residues. V was clipped by 7 bases and J by 2 bases, with 13 bases between them. The germline gives CDR1 SGHRS, CDR2 YFSETQ. The CDR3 here is CASSRQTPYEQYF. DNA of the CDR3: TGCGCCAGCTCCCGACAGACACCCTACGAGCAGTACTTC.